Shown below are 5 T cell receptor beta chains from a single sample sequenced in a study of graft-versus-host responses after intestinal transplantation (dated by TCRdb to the early 2020s). The method was the immunoSEQ multiplex PCR assay. In its TCRdb copy, this immuneACCESS table keeps in-frame sequences only and misses some clones. Where compared with another copy, unresolved V genes explain less than half of these, and the others have no known cause. For this sample there are approximately 100,000 clones; around 86% appear just once. About 1.5% of the sample lies in the top ten. The sample here was PBMCs, taken 255 days after intestinal transplant. All receptors derive from a human patient who received an intestinal transplant, so some T cells may come from the graft donor.

The rearrangement joins TRBV7-3 to TRBJ2-2, with 12 bases fitting TRBD2. The CDR3 runs to 17 residues. The V gene end was trimmed by 0 bases and the J gene end by 7 bases; junction bases not matched to a gene: 6. Germline V gene lookup returns CDR1 SGHTA and CDR2 FQGTGA. CDR3 sequence (DNA): TGTGCCAGCAGCTTAACGCTAGCGGGAGGGTCGGTCGGGGAGCTGTTTTTT. Its protein product is CASSLTLAGGSVGELFF.

This clone was observed once. The rearrangement links TRBV19 to TRBJ1-2; D remains unclear. This CDR3 region has 13 residues. The V end lost 1 base, the J end lost 3 bases, and 6 bases lay between the germline ends. Per germline, CDR1 LNHDA and CDR2 SQIVND (reference sequence). In nucleotides, the CDR3 is TGTGCCAGTAGTATAGGGGCATACTATGGCTACACCTTC. This encodes CASSIGAYYGYTF.

This chain links TRBV28 with TRBJ2-2, with 11 bases identical to TRBD2. J gave up 6 bases and V 5 bases, and 5 bases lay outside the gene matches. CDR1 is MDHEN, CDR2 SYDVKM, per germline. CDR3 length equals 15 residues. The CDR3 protein is CASSPLAGGAGELFF. DNA of the CDR3: TGTGCCAGCAGTCCCCTAGCGGGGGGCGCCGGGGAGCTGTTTTTT. The entire variable domain, with the rest obtained from reference TRBV28 and TRBJ2-2, is as follows: DVKVTQSSRYLVKRTGEKVFLECVQDMDHENMFWYRQDPGLGLRLIYFSYDVKMKEKGDIPEGYSVSREKKERFSLILESASTNQTSMYLCASSPLAGGAGELFFGEGSRLTVL.

To note about this clone: This CDR3 is also generated by other DNA sequences in the sample. This chain connects TRBV15 to TRBJ1-1; D ambiguous. This CDR3 has 14 residues. V was trimmed by 0 bases and J by 11 bases, leaving 16 bases between them. Germline V gives CDR1 LNHNV, CDR2 YYDKDF (reference sequence). This CDR3 reads CATSREQLRIEAFF. For the CDR3, the DNA is TGTGCCACCAGCAGAGAGCAACTTCGGATTGAGGCTTTCTTT.

The chain is built from TRBV12-5 and TRBJ1-5; no firm D call. Germline CDR1 LGHNT, CDR2 FRNRAP. V lost 1 base and J lost 3, with 7 bases in between. The CDR3 totals 14 residues. For the CDR3, the DNA is TGTGCTAGTGGTTTGGGGGGAGCCAATCAGCCCCAGCATTTT. This gives the protein CASGLGGANQPQHF.